This TCR beta chain was identified in a study of shared clonotypes between healthy human individuals (dated by TCRdb to between 2020 and 2021). Turning to the overall study: Three men and a couple of women, aged 18 to 49 years, made up the cohort. For each donor, CD4 naive and CD4 memory were each given three plates, CD8 naive was given two plates, and CD8 memory was given one plate. To estimate repertoire size and how much clonotypes are shared between individuals, the study performed deep sequencing of blood TCR repertoires from a few healthy adults. Different laboratories and diverse techniques were used to prepare libraries and sequence TCR repertoires, to increase sequencing depth and limit assay-specific biases. Leukapheresis yielded between about 0.85 and 10 billion PBMCs per donor. Study-wide findings and limitations: Because the study included only a small number of donors, the genetic and exposure-history diversity represented was limited. Rarefaction of sorted-subset datasets indicated incomplete sequencing despite the large sequencing depth. Compared with non-shared clonotypes, clonotypes shared by all four sorted-subset donors had higher generation probabilities. Estimated clonotype richness was generally larger for naive than for memory subsets. About 4.5% of naive CD4, 3.5% of naive CD8, roughly 2.5% of memory CD4, and about 0.4% of memory CD8 clonotypes were shared across a few donors. Sampling was restricted to blood, and TCR repertoires in tissues likely differ from the TCR repertoires found in blood. Pairwise subsampling indicated that sequencing depth was expected to affect the degree of clonotype sharing among donors.

The donors were healthy, HIV-negative adults who had no recently reported acute infections or vaccinations. Every donor was a Caucasian adult living in Nashville, Tennessee, USA. CD4+ T cells were enriched by magnetic negative selection, after which naive cells were positively selected on CD45RA and the negative fraction was taken as the memory subset. Blood was obtained by leukapheresis, after which PBMCs were separated by Ficoll-Histopaque density gradient centrifugation and cryopreserved in liquid nitrogen vapor phase. Purity and quantity of every magnetically sorted T cell population were checked by analytical flow cytometry. Each sorted fraction had its genomic DNA isolated and then quantified by UV absorbance on a Nanodrop 2000c. Using the deep immunoSEQ assay, TCR CDR3 regions were amplified from genomic DNA by multiplex PCR. Genomic DNA extracted from each cell subset was distributed evenly over all wells of several immunoSEQ 96-well plates, and each plate served as one replicate. Each replicate PCR for sorted subsets received around 0.2 ug genomic DNA, equal to roughly 33,000 T cell genomes. The purified libraries were quantified using a Qubit 3.0 fluorometer, sized with a Bioanalyzer 2100, and then quantified again using the KAPA Library Quantification kit. Every immunoSEQ 96-well plate was sequenced on a dedicated single-read 150-cycle Illumina NextSeq 550 flow cell. The source study handled its data this way. Because the immunoSEQ output included only junctional sequences and no quality scores, the filtering could not be the same as the filtering used for full-length reads. To assign V/J genes and CDR3, sequences were annotated using PyIR, a Python wrapper for IgBLAST v1.9, with IMGT germline references. Any read was removed if the V/J assignment was weak (E-value above 1e-6), the CDR3 was missing, or the read contained stop codons, out-of-frame junctions, or ambiguous translated residues. V3J clonotypes were defined as sequences sharing an identical inferred V gene, J gene, and CDR3 amino acid sequence. To compute the percentage overlap between repertoires, the number of shared unique clonotypes was divided by the size of the smaller repertoire. Three approaches were used to assess repertoire richness: RTK rarefaction, the Chao1 estimator, and Recon v2.1 estimates of unobserved clonotypes. Generation probabilities were computed with OLGA for all TCRbeta clonotypes obtained by the gDNA method from several donors. TCRdb limited this immuneACCESS table to in-frame rearrangements with V and J called. A share of clones is missing; checked studies link under half to unresolved V genes, and the rest is unexplained. V and J calls and clone size are as listed in that table; D and trimming were resolved from the DNA. The sample has approximately 2.5 million clones on record, roughly 93% of them singletons. The ten biggest clones cover about 0.38% of the sample.

On this clone itself: The antigen it recognizes is unknown. It has no much larger one-base neighbor in the sample; base qualities were not kept.

V and J are trimmed by 6 bases and 4 bases, and the gene matches miss 0 bases of the junction. From cysteine to phenylalanine, the CDR3 is 12 amino acids long. Of all the DNA, just the CDR3 is kept, 36 bases in frame from base 1. Per the germline V gene (reference sequence), MNHNY is the CDR1 and SVGAGI is the CDR2. Rearrangement joined TRBV6-6 to TRBJ2-7; TRBD1 lines up with 10 middle nucleotides. Material for sequencing was naive CD4+ T cells from PBMCs. This specimen's cell subset or site label, per the study, means: CD45RA+ positively selected. This clonotype originated in a young man in good health. Some clones in this sample may be carry-over from other donors' samples. The DNA is as follows: TGTGCCAGCAGGGGACAGGGGTACGAGCAGTACTTC. This codes for CASRGQGYEQYF.